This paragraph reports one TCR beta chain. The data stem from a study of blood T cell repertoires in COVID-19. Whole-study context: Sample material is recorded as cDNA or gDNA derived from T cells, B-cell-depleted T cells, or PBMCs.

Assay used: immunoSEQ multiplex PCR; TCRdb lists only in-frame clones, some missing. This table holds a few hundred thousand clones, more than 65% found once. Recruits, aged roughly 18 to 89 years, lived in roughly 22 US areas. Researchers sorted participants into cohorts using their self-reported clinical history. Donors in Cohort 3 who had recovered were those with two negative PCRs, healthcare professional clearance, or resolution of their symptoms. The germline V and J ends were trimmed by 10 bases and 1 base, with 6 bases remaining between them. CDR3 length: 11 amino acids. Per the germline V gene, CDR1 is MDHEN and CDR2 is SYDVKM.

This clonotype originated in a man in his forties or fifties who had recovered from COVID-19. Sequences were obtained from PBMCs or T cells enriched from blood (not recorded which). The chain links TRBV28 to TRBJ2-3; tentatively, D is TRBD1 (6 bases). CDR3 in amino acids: CATGGTDTQYF. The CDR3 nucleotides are TGTGCCACAGGGGGCACAGATACGCAGTATTTT.